This passage covers 20 T cell receptor beta chains from one sample sequenced in a study of sequential checkpoint blockade in melanoma. Treatment: randomized to nivolumab then ipilimumab (arm A) or the reverse (arm B). Profiled with immunoSEQ multiplex PCR; TCRdb holds only in-frame clones, not every one. The repertoire holds around 9,800 clones, more than 20% seen once, with around a sixth in the top ten. The source material was tumor tissue (inferred from file names), sampled from a patient given nivolumab and ipilimumab in sequence. Receptors were obtained from a human donor with melanoma.

The chain links TRBV9 to TRBJ1-5; 7 positions agree with TRBD1. The V gene end was trimmed by 4 bases and the J gene end by 7 bases; junction bases not matched to a gene: 8. The CDR3 runs to 14 residues. Looked up from germline, CDR1 is SGDLS and CDR2 is YYNGEE. CDR3 DNA: TGTGCCAGCAGCCATCAGGGGGTCAGCCAGCCCCAGCATTTT. Translating gives CASSHQGVSQPQHF.

This clone was seen once. The chain combines TRBV19 with TRBJ2-4; 11 bases are a match to TRBD1. The CDR3 loop spans 14 amino acids. V gave up 6 bases and J gave up 6 bases; unmatched junction bases: 4. CDR1 and CDR2 from the germline V gene are LNHDA and SQIVND (reference sequence). CDR3 amino acids: CASRGTGGANIQYF. The CDR3 region has the DNA TGTGCCAGTAGGGGGACAGGGGGTGCAAACATTCAGTACTTC. The whole variable domain, remainder taken from reference TRBV19 and TRBJ2-4, is DGGITQSPKYLFRKEGQNVTLSCEQNLNHDAMYWYRQDPGQGLRLIYYSQIVNDFQKGDIAEGYSVSREKKESFPLTVTSAQKNPTAFYLCASRGTGGANIQYFGAGTRLSVL.

This rearrangement joins TRBV29-1 to TRBJ1-1; D unclear. Germline CDR1 and CDR2: SQVTM and ANQGSEA. Trimming pared 7 bases from V and 0 bases from J, leaving 15 bases between. The CDR3 spans 14 residues. This CDR3 is CSATRISLNTEAFF. CDR3 DNA sequence: TGCAGCGCTACAAGGATTTCCCTGAACACTGAAGCTTTCTTT. Using reference TRBV29-1 and TRBJ1-1 for the parts outside the CDR3, the full variable domain is SAVISQKPSRDICQRGTSLTIQCQVDSQVTMMFWYRQQPGQSLTLIATANQGSEATYESGFVIDKFPISRPNLTFSTLTVSNMSPEDSSIYLCSATRISLNTEAFFGQGTRLTVV.

A note on this clone: Other nucleotide sequences from this sample produce the same CDR3. The chain couples TRBV6-8 to TRBJ2-5; D might be TRBD2 (6 bases). Germline lookup yields CDR1 MNHGY and CDR2 SAAAGT. Trimming pared 6 bases from V and 5 bases from J, leaving 10 bases between. This CDR3 is 12 amino acids long. For the CDR3, the DNA is TGTGCCAGCAGATCAGGGAGGGAGACCCAGTACTTC. It codes for CASRSGRETQYF.

The rearrangement uses TRBV5-1 and TRBJ2-5, with 10 positions matching TRBD2. V was clipped by 6 bases and J by 2 bases; unmatched bases: 10. The V gene's germline CDR1 is SGHRS and CDR2 YFSETQ. CDR3 length: 16 amino acids. The CDR3 loop is CASTSSTSGRQETQYF. The CDR3 bases are TGCGCCAGCACATCCTCGACTAGCGGGCGACAAGAGACCCAGTACTTC.

By share of the sample, this clone is medium-sized. J is TRBJ2-3 and V is TRBV5-1; 8 bases match TRBD2. Germline V gene sequence: CDR1 SGHRS, CDR2 YFSETQ. CDR3 length: 15 amino acids. Germline trimming cut 2 bases from V and 3 bases from J; bases unmatched to any gene: 5. This CDR3 reads CASSFEAGVTDTQYF. In DNA, the CDR3 is TGCGCCAGCAGCTTTGAAGCGGGAGTAACAGATACGCAGTATTTT.

This clone has just a few counts. The chain is built from TRBV6-8 and TRBJ1-5; 9 bases map to TRBD1. The germline V gene encodes CDR1 MNHGY and CDR2 SAAAGT. J was trimmed by 4 bases and V by 4 bases; bases with no gene match: 8. This CDR3 is 16 amino acids long. The CDR3 loop is CASSSFGTGLNQPQHF. CDR3 coding DNA: TGTGCCAGCAGTTCATTTGGGACAGGGCTTAATCAGCCCCAGCATTTT.

By sample share, this clone is medium-sized (0.01 to 0.1%). The chain carries TRBV9 and TRBJ1-1; the D is unclear. Per the germline V gene, CDR1 is SGDLS and CDR2 is YYNGEE. The CDR3 is 15 amino acids. Trimming pared 0 bases from V and 0 bases from J, leaving 9 bases between. The CDR3, as DNA: TGTGCCAGCAGCGTAGGTGGCAGTTTGAACACTGAAGCTTTCTTT. It translates to CASSVGGSLNTEAFF.

This clone was observed once. The J gene is TRBJ2-7, the V gene TRBV19, with 8 positions matching TRBD1. The CDR3 runs to 12 residues. Trimming took 10 bases from V and 7 from J; bases not matched to a gene: 9. CDR1 and CDR2 (germline): LNHDA, SQIVND (reference sequence). In nucleotides, the CDR3 is TGTGCCACCATGACAGGGGCGGGGGAGCAGTACTTC. Protein sequence: CATMTGAGEQYF.

The chain joins TRBV6-8 to TRBJ1-6; weak D call: TRBD1 (6 bases). The germline V gene encodes CDR1 MNHGY and CDR2 SAAAGT. The CDR3 covers 14 residues. Trimming cost V 4 bases and J 10 bases, with 14 bases left between them. The CDR3 loop reads CASSSNREGSPLHF. CDR3 nucleotides: TGTGCCAGCAGTTCAAACAGGGAGGGCTCACCCCTCCACTTT.

V gene TRBV19 combines with J gene TRBJ1-1; TRBD1 agrees at 8 bases. The length of the CDR3 is 14 residues. With 8 bases clipped from V and 0 bases from J, the junction kept 5 bases outside the gene matches. Germline V gene sequence: CDR1 LNHDA, CDR2 SQIVND (reference sequence). Written as DNA, the CDR3 is TGTGCCAGTTCCCGGGACAGGATGAACACTGAAGCTTTCTTT. This translates into CASSRDRMNTEAFF.

This clone was recorded once. The V and J genes are TRBV4-1 and TRBJ2-2, with D unclear. Germline assignment: CDR1 MGHRA and CDR2 YSYEKL. There are 12 residues in the CDR3. V shed 2 bases and J shed 5 bases, with 3 bases lying between them. The CDR3: CASSQTTGELFF. In nucleotides, the CDR3 is TGCGCCAGCAGCCAAACTACCGGGGAGCTGTTTTTT.

This clone has only a few counts. The chain is built from TRBV9 and TRBJ2-1; D call uncertain. V was trimmed by 4 bases and J by 6 bases, leaving 26 bases between them. This CDR3 contains 18 residues. Per the germline V gene, CDR1 is SGDLS and CDR2 is YYNGEE. The CDR3 nucleotides are TGTGCCAGCAGCCGCCATTCTCTGGGTCTAATACCTCTCAATGAGCAGTTCTTC. Translating gives CASSRHSLGLIPLNEQFF.

The chain recombines TRBV19 with TRBJ1-1; D gene ambiguous. The V and J ends lost 10 bases and 0 bases respectively, with 6 bases between them. This CDR3 region has 11 residues. CDR1 and CDR2 (germline): LNHDA, SQIVND (reference sequence). The CDR3 loop is CATRMNTEAFF. The CDR3, as DNA: TGTGCCACCCGGATGAACACTGAAGCTTTCTTT.

This clone was detected a few times. This chain joins TRBV30 and TRBJ1-3; D perhaps matches TRBD1 (6 bases). The CDR3 extends over 15 amino acids. Germline assignment: CDR1 GTSNPN and CDR2 SVGIG (reference sequence). V was trimmed by 4 bases and J by 3 bases, leaving 16 bases between them. CDR3 in amino acids: CAWNLRGWFGNTIYF. The DNA for the CDR3 is TGTGCCTGGAACCTCAGGGGCTGGTTTGGAAACACCATATATTTT.

The V gene is TRBV6-7, the J gene TRBJ2-2; D is perhaps TRBD1 (5 bases). TRBV6-7 is filed as an ORF, its function uncertain. This CDR3 contains 17 residues. V dropped 0 bases and J dropped 2 bases, with 13 bases sitting between them. CDR3 nucleotide sequence: TGTGCCAGCAGTTACTCGAAACAGGTCTATAACACCGGGGAGCTGTTTTTT. Translated: CASSYSKQVYNTGELFF.

Of note for this clone: Its ends do not fully match the called genes, so a read error is possible. The rearrangement links TRBV10-3 to TRBJ2-1, with D perhaps matching TRBD1 (6 bases). Per germline, CDR1 ENHRY and CDR2 SYGVKD. The CDR3 has 12 residues. CDR3 in amino acids: CAISEGDKEQFF. DNA for the CDR3: TGTGCCATCAGTGAGGGGGACAAAGAGCAGTTCTTC.

The rearrangement joins TRBV6-8 to TRBJ1-1, with D perhaps matching TRBD1 (5 bases). The germline CDR1 and CDR2 sequences are MNHGY and SAAAGT. The CDR3 totals 16 residues. V was cut by 6 bases and J by 0 bases, with 17 bases left in between. The CDR3: CASRWGGPTVNTEAFF. In nucleotides, the CDR3 is TGTGCCAGCAGATGGGGCGGGCCAACCGTGAACACTGAAGCTTTCTTT.

The chain has TRBV14 and TRBJ2-3; 9 bases match TRBD1. Germline assignment: CDR1 SGHDN and CDR2 FVKESK. There are 16 residues in the CDR3. J lost 4 bases, V lost 0 bases, and 5 bases had no gene match. CDR3 loop: CASSQDLGTGPDTQYF. CDR3 coding DNA: TGTGCCAGCAGCCAAGATCTGGGGACAGGGCCAGATACGCAGTATTTT.

This clone has just a few counts. The chain employs TRBV28 and TRBJ1-1; TRBD1 matches 8 bases. Unmatched junction bases numbered 6, after V lost 1 base and J lost 5 bases. The CDR3 is 15 amino acids. Looked up from germline, CDR1 is MDHEN and CDR2 is SYDVKM. The CDR3 sequence is CASSLSGQGETEAFF. CDR3 in DNA: TGTGCCAGCAGTTTATCCGGACAGGGAGAGACTGAAGCTTTCTTT.